These 30 T cell receptor beta chains were sequenced from one sample in a study of Ad26.COV2.S vaccination and SARS-CoV-2 variants. Method: immunoSEQ multiplex PCR; TCRdb's copy keeps in-frame clones and lacks some. The data hold fewer than 400,000 clones, with about nine tenths observed a single time. Noted treatment: roughly 20 received Ad26.COV2.S at low or high dose, single or two shots; 5 received placebo; per-sample allocation not given. Sampling occurred on day 63 after the first vaccine or placebo injection. The sequenced sample was peripheral blood, obtained in a trial of Ad26.COV2.S vaccine versus placebo. The receptors derive from a person aged 18 to 59 who received the Ad26.COV2.S COVID-19 vaccine or a placebo.

The V call is TRBV10-3, the J call TRBJ2-2, with 10 bases aligning to TRBD2. CDR1 and CDR2 (germline): ENHRY, SYGVKD. After removal of 3 bases from V and 0 bases from J, the junction contained 1 base not matched to a gene. The CDR3 contains 16 residues. The DNA for the CDR3 is TGTGCCATCAGTGAACTAGCGGGGACGAACACCGGGGAGCTGTTTTTT. The encoded protein is CAISELAGTNTGELFF.

V usage is TRBV7-9 and J usage is TRBJ2-3, with unresolved D. The V end lost 5 bases, the J end lost 0 bases, and 12 bases lay between the germline ends. Germline V CDR1 and CDR2: SEHNR, FQNEAQ (reference sequence). CDR3 length: 15 residues. CDR3 nucleotide sequence: TGTGCCAGCAGCCTAGGGAATCCTAGCACAGATACGCAGTATTTT. Amino acids: CASSLGNPSTDTQYF.

The chain couples TRBV3-1 (or the pseudogene TRBV3-2) to TRBJ2-5; the match to TRBD1 covers 7 bases. The CDR3 is 16 residues long. J gave up 5 bases and V 0 bases, and 9 bases lay outside the gene matches. CDR1 and CDR2 from the germline V gene are LGHDT and YNNKEL (reference sequence). As DNA, the CDR3 is TGTGCCAGCAGCCAAGAATGGGCGTCCAGGGGGGAGACCCAGTACTTC. Amino acids: CASSQEWASRGETQYF.

This clone has just one count. The chain carries TRBV29-1 and TRBJ2-5; 8 positions agree with TRBD1. The CDR3 covers 14 residues. Trimming cost V 7 bases and J 4 bases; bases outside gene matches: 11. Germline-derived CDR1 and CDR2 are SQVTM and ANQGSEA. This CDR3 is CSADGQGSGETQYF. The CDR3 region has the DNA TGCAGCGCCGACGGACAGGGTTCTGGAGAGACCCAGTACTTC.

This chain uses TRBV5-1 with TRBJ2-1; D remains ambiguous. The germline V gene has CDR1 SGHRS and CDR2 YFSETQ. V lost 0 bases, J lost 6 bases, and 4 bases lay in between. The CDR3 has 12 amino acids. CDR3 DNA sequence: TGCGCCAGCAGCTTGGAAGGCAATGAGCAGTTCTTC. Protein: CASSLEGNEQFF.

This sequence joins TRBV5-5 and TRBJ1-1, with 10 nucleotides matching TRBD1. Germline CDR1 is SGHKS and CDR2 is YYEKEE (reference sequence). This CDR3 has 12 residues. With V trimmed by 3 bases and J by 8 bases, 1 base remained unmatched. The CDR3 is CASSWTGGEAFF. Here the CDR3 DNA reads TGTGCCAGCAGCTGGACAGGGGGAGAAGCTTTCTTT.

In this sample, this clone turned up once. The chain is built from TRBV5-5 and TRBJ2-4; 16 bases are shared with TRBD2. The trim removed 4 bases at V and 0 bases at J, leaving 4 bases unmatched. Per the germline V gene, CDR1 is SGHKS and CDR2 is YYEKEE (reference sequence). The CDR3 sequence is 18 residues long. Written as DNA, the CDR3 is TGTGCCAGCAGCAAGGGACTAGCGGGAGGGGTAGCCAAAAACATTCAGTACTTC. This translates into CASSKGLAGGVAKNIQYF.

This chain connects TRBV27 to TRBJ2-7, with a tentative D call TRBD2 (5 bases). The CDR3 loop spans 14 amino acids. CDR1 and CDR2 from the germline V gene are MNHEY and SMNVEV (reference sequence). The ends were cut back, 6 bases at V and 2 bases at J, with 14 bases in the middle. CDR3 amino acids: CASSPRGYTYEQYF. In DNA, the CDR3 is TGTGCCAGCAGCCCCCGGGGTTATACCTACGAGCAGTACTTC.

The chain has TRBV5-6 and TRBJ1-5; D gene unclear. The CDR3 is 15 residues long. Germline loops: CDR1 SGHDT, CDR2 YYEEEE. The germline V and J ends were trimmed by 5 bases and 0 bases, with 12 bases remaining between them. The CDR3 coding sequence is TGTGCCAGCAGTCGAAAGCCTGATAGCAATCAGCCCCAGCATTTT. Amino acid sequence: CASSRKPDSNQPQHF.

This chain joins TRBV28 and TRBJ1-3, with D maybe TRBD1 (6 bases). This CDR3 comprises 17 residues. V was shortened by 5 bases and J by 4 bases, with 21 bases between the two germline ends. The germline gives CDR1 MDHEN, CDR2 SYDVKM. This chain's CDR3 is CASSPPQGWVGGNTIYF. The CDR3 region has the DNA TGTGCCAGCAGTCCTCCTCAGGGGTGGGTTGGAGGAAACACCATATATTTT.

This clone has only one observation. The V and J genes are TRBV5-1 and TRBJ2-7, with 7 nucleotides matching TRBD1. The ends lost 4 bases at V and 3 bases at J; junction bases unmatched: 10. The CDR3 has 15 amino acids. Germline CDR1 reads SGHRS; CDR2 reads YFSETQ. CDR3 protein: CASSRLPGQYYEQYF. In DNA, the CDR3 is TGCGCCAGCAGCCGGTTACCGGGACAGTACTACGAGCAGTACTTC.

The gene calls are TRBV5-1 and TRBJ2-1; D not certain. Germline CDR1 SGHRS, CDR2 YFSETQ. There are 16 residues in the CDR3. Trimming removed 0 bases from V and 0 bases from J, with 10 bases in between. CDR3 protein: CASSLAGRFSYNEQFF. The CDR3 DNA sequence: TGCGCCAGCAGCTTGGCCGGGCGATTCTCCTACAATGAGCAGTTCTTC.

The chain combines TRBV7-9 with TRBJ2-3; D tentatively fits TRBD1 or TRBD2 (5 bases each). Germline CDR1 SEHNR, CDR2 FQNEAQ (reference sequence). The V gene lost 3 bases and the J gene lost 8 bases, with 21 bases spanning the gap. This CDR3 is built from 16 residues. The CDR3 sequence: CASSLLAWGSQVTQYF. Written as DNA, the CDR3 is TGTGCCAGCAGCTTGTTGGCGTGGGGGTCGCAAGTTACGCAGTATTTT.

The V call is TRBV25-1, the J call TRBJ1-1, with D uncertain. Looked up from germline, CDR1 is MGHDK and CDR2 is SYGVNS. This CDR3 is built from 15 residues. Trimming took off 1 base at V and 5 bases at J, with 14 bases between the two ends. The CDR3 sequence is CASSESSPLGTEAFF. For the CDR3, the DNA is TGTGCCAGCAGTGAATCCAGTCCCTTGGGTACTGAAGCTTTCTTT.

The chain has TRBV5-1 and TRBJ2-1; 9 nucleotides line up with TRBD2. Looked up from germline, CDR1 is SGHRS and CDR2 is YFSETQ. V lost 0 bases and J lost 7; bases outside the gene matches: 8. This CDR3 spans 16 amino acids. The chain's CDR3 is CASSLATKREANEQFF. The CDR3 DNA reads TGCGCCAGCAGCTTGGCGACTAAGCGGGAGGCGAATGAGCAGTTCTTC.

The chain has TRBV7-3 and TRBJ2-1; TRBD2 matches 13 bases. CDR1 is SGHTA, CDR2 FQGTGA, per germline. CDR3 size: 15 residues. V shed 5 bases and J 6 bases; nucleotides not matched to a gene: 4. CDR3 DNA sequence: TGTGCCAGCAGCCGTGGACTAGCGGGAGTCAATGAGCAGTTCTTC. It specifies CASSRGLAGVNEQFF.

This chain joins TRBV7-6 and TRBJ2-7, with TRBD1 matching over 8 bases. Germline CDR1 SGHVS, CDR2 FNYEAQ. CDR3 length equals 18 residues. V shed 5 bases, J shed 6 bases, and the junction held 21 bases outside the gene matches. The CDR3 protein is CASSEGPGTGLTSSEQYF. Here the CDR3 DNA reads TGTGCCAGCAGCGAGGGCCCCGGGACAGGCTTAACTAGCTCCGAGCAGTACTTC.

The J gene is TRBJ2-3, the V gene TRBV19; 9 nucleotides agree with TRBD1. The germline V gene encodes CDR1 LNHDA and CDR2 SQIVND (reference sequence). Trimming took 6 bases from V and 5 from J; bases not matched to a gene: 9. The CDR3 sequence is 15 residues long. CDR3 sequence (DNA): TGTGCCAGTAGCAAACTACAGGGGGCGGGAGATACGCAGTATTTT. This translates into CASSKLQGAGDTQYF.

V gene TRBV6-2 or TRBV6-3 combines with J gene TRBJ1-6; D uncertain. The CDR3 has 15 amino acids. The V and J ends lost 0 bases and 9 bases respectively, with 12 bases between them. CDR1 and CDR2 (germline): MNHEY, SVGEGT. The CDR3 reads CASSYSGRSSSPLHF. DNA for the CDR3: TGTGCCAGCAGTTACTCCGGACGGAGCAGTTCACCCCTCCACTTT.

The chain uses TRBV30 and TRBJ2-5; weak D call: TRBD2 (7 bases). In germline, CDR1 is GTSNPN, CDR2 SVGIG (reference sequence). The CDR3 is made up of 15 amino acids. The germline V and J ends were trimmed by 0 bases and 7 bases, with 18 bases remaining between them. The CDR3 sequence is CAWSVGGGGFGTQYF. The CDR3 DNA reads as TGTGCCTGGAGTGTAGGGGGAGGGGGTTTTGGGACCCAGTACTTC.

The chain links TRBV30 to TRBJ1-2; D is possibly TRBD1 (5 bases). The germline V gene has CDR1 GTSNPN and CDR2 SVGIG (reference sequence). The CDR3 consists of 14 residues. The germline V and J ends were trimmed by 0 bases and 7 bases, with 15 bases remaining between them. The CDR3 spells CAWSVGREGRGYTF. DNA for the CDR3: TGTGCCTGGAGTGTAGGCAGGGAGGGCCGTGGCTACACCTTC.

This clone was found once. The V and J genes are TRBV19 and TRBJ1-2, with D possibly being TRBD1 (5 bases). The CDR3 is 15 amino acids. V lost 5 bases and J 2 bases, leaving 15 bases between the germline ends. Germline V CDR1 and CDR2: LNHDA, SQIVND (reference sequence). CDR3 DNA: TGTGCCAGTAGTCTACGGCTGGGGGACAACTATGGCTACACCTTC. Translation gives CASSLRLGDNYGYTF. The full variable domain, with the rest looked up from reference TRBV19 and TRBJ1-2, is DGGITQSPKYLFRKEGQNVTLSCEQNLNHDAMYWYRQDPGQGLRLIYYSQIVNDFQKGDIAEGYSVSREKKESFPLTVTSAQKNPTAFYLCASSLRLGDNYGYTFGSGTRLTVV.

This chain connects TRBV7-2 to TRBJ2-2; possible D gene TRBD1, 5 bases. The CDR3 covers 16 residues. Deletions cut 2 bases from V and 4 bases from J, with 14 bases between. Germline CDR1 and CDR2: SGHTA and FQGNSA. The CDR3 loop reads CASSLRPRGSTGELFF. The CDR3 DNA sequence: TGTGCCAGCAGCTTACGGCCAAGGGGCAGCACCGGGGAGCTGTTTTTT.

For this clone: The same CDR3 can be traced to other DNA sequences in this sample. The rearrangement joins TRBV7-2 to TRBJ2-7, with D tentatively TRBD2 (6 bases). The CDR3 covers 13 residues. Trimming left V 3 bases short and J 3 bases short, with 9 bases between. Per the germline V gene, CDR1 is SGHTA and CDR2 is FQGNSA. CDR3 bases: TGTGCCAGCAGCTTTGGGGGGAGCTACGAGCAGTACTTC. Protein sequence: CASSFGGSYEQYF.

V is TRBV23-1 and J is TRBJ1-5; D uncertain. TRBV23-1 is recorded as an ORF, its role being uncertain. Trimming cost V 10 bases and J 7 bases, with 14 bases left between them. The CDR3 is 12 residues long. This CDR3 is CANNLRGQPQHF. The CDR3, as DNA: TGCGCCAACAACCTCCGGGGACAGCCCCAGCATTTT.

The chain joins TRBV5-1 to TRBJ2-1; D perhaps matches TRBD2 (5 bases). CDR1 SGHRS and CDR2 YFSETQ come from the germline V gene. V shed 1 base and J shed 10 bases, with 12 bases lying between them. The CDR3 contains 13 residues. Written as DNA, the CDR3 is TGCGCCAGCAGCTTGCGAGGGAATAAAGAGCAGTTCTTC. This encodes CASSLRGNKEQFF.

This clone occurred once. This rearrangement joins TRBV14 to TRBJ1-1; D remains ambiguous. Looked up from germline, CDR1 is SGHDN and CDR2 is FVKESK. V lost 2 bases to trimming and J lost 4 bases, with 11 bases between them. The CDR3 has 14 amino acids. CDR3 sequence reads: CASSQLPGFTEAFF. The CDR3 nucleotides are TGTGCCAGCAGCCAATTACCTGGGTTCACTGAAGCTTTCTTT.

This clone was picked up one time. This rearrangement joins TRBV18 to TRBJ2-7; tentatively, D is TRBD1 (5 bases). CDR3 length: 16 residues. The V end was cut by 0 bases, the J end by 5 bases, with 17 bases between. Germline CDR1 reads KGHSH; CDR2 reads LQKENI. The CDR3 DNA reads TGTGCCAGCTCACCACCGGGCTCTAGGGGTACCCACGAGCAGTACTTC. This encodes CASSPPGSRGTHEQYF. Using reference TRBV18 and TRBJ2-7 for the parts outside the CDR3, the full variable domain is NAGVMQNPRHLVRRRGQEARLRCSPMKGHSHVYWYRQLPEEGLKFMVYLQKENIIDESGMPKERFSAEFPKEGPSILRIQQVVRGDSAAYFCASSPPGSRGTHEQYFGPGTRLTVT.

In its sample, this clone was seen once. J is TRBJ2-7 and V is TRBV30; 9 nucleotides align to TRBD1. CDR3 size: 13 residues. Looked up from germline, CDR1 is GTSNPN and CDR2 is SVGIG (reference sequence). V trimming: 7 bases; J trimming: 7 bases; junction bases outside the gene matches: 11. Here the CDR3 DNA reads TGTGCCTCAGGGGGACAGGGAAAGGGGGAGCAGTACTTC. Residues: CASGGQGKGEQYF.

There are a few counts of this clone. This chain joins TRBV9 and TRBJ2-2; a possible D gene is TRBD2 (5 bases). V was clipped by 4 bases and J by 5 bases, with 15 bases between them. This CDR3 contains 15 residues. In germline, CDR1 is SGDLS, CDR2 YYNGEE. The chain's CDR3 is CASSPSSLGTGELFF. The CDR3 DNA reads as TGTGCCAGCAGCCCTAGCTCCCTTGGGACCGGGGAGCTGTTTTTT.